Below are 11 T cell receptor beta chains sequenced from a single sample in a study of shared clonotypes between healthy human individuals. Sequenced by immunoSEQ multiplex PCR; TCRdb stores in-frame clones only, minus some. The data hold roughly 2 million clones, with approximately 96% observed a single time. Input material: naive CD4+ T cells sorted from blood. Documented subset: CD45RA+ positively selected. These receptors were collected from a young man in good health.

J is TRBJ2-4 and V is TRBV7-3, with TRBD1 identical over 8 bases. With 5 bases clipped from V and 10 bases from J, the junction kept 7 bases outside the gene matches. The CDR3 is made up of 13 amino acids. From germline, CDR1 is SGHTA and CDR2 FQGTGA. CDR3 DNA: TGTGCCAGCAGCACCTCGACAGGGGCGATTCAGTACTTC. Protein product: CASSTSTGAIQYF.

J is TRBJ1-2 and V is TRBV29-1; D remains unclear. There are 13 residues in the CDR3. Per the germline V gene, CDR1 is SQVTM and CDR2 is ANQGSEA. The V end lost 7 bases, the J end lost 1 base, and 13 bases lay between the germline ends. In DNA form, the CDR3 reads TGCAGCGGCATCACCGGGTATAACTATGGCTACACCTTC. Translated, it gives CSGITGYNYGYTF. The variable domain in full, completed from reference TRBV29-1 and TRBJ1-2, reads SAVISQKPSRDICQRGTSLTIQCQVDSQVTMMFWYRQQPGQSLTLIATANQGSEATYESGFVIDKFPISRPNLTFSTLTVSNMSPEDSSIYLCSGITGYNYGYTFGSGTRLTVV.

The rearrangement links TRBV21-1 to TRBJ1-5. TRBV21-1 is shown as a pseudogene. There are 17 residues in the CDR3. The CDR3, as DNA: TGTGCCAGCAGCAAAGAGGGCGGCAACCCCGTTAATCAGCCCCAGCATTTT. Translated: CASSKEGGNPVNQPQHF.

This clone appeared once. This chain connects TRBV5-1 to TRBJ2-1; TRBD1 matches at 9 bases. The ends lost 5 bases at V and 8 bases at J; junction bases unmatched: 11. From germline, CDR1 is SGHRS and CDR2 YFSETQ. The CDR3 spans 15 residues. The CDR3 here is CASSRLGQGEYEQFF. CDR3 DNA sequence: TGCGCCAGCAGTCGTTTGGGACAGGGAGAATATGAGCAGTTCTTC.

The CDR3 protein is CASSLRGQGVNIQYF. The CDR3 DNA is TGCGCCAGCAGCTTGCGGGGACAGGGTGTAAACATTCAGTACTTC. The rearrangement joins TRBV5-1 to TRBJ2-4; 9 positions match TRBD1. The germline V gene encodes CDR1 SGHRS and CDR2 YFSETQ. The trim removed 1 base at V and 6 bases at J, leaving 5 bases unmatched. The CDR3 length is 15 residues.

V usage is TRBV7-2 and J usage is TRBJ2-7, with D unresolved. There are 13 residues in the CDR3. Trimming cost V 4 bases and J 1 base, with 8 bases left between them. The germline V gene encodes CDR1 SGHTA and CDR2 FQGNSA. The CDR3 nucleotides are TGTGCCAGCAGCTCAGACACATCCTACGAGCAGTACTTC. Its translation is CASSSDTSYEQYF.

The genes are TRBV7-9 and TRBJ2-7; TRBD1 aligns across 8 bases. V was pared by 5 bases and J by 2 bases, with 14 bases of the junction left unmatched. CDR1 is SEHNR and CDR2 is FQNEAQ in the germline V gene (reference sequence). The CDR3 loop spans 17 amino acids. The CDR3 DNA reads TGTGCCAGCAGCCTAAGAACGGGACAGGTCGGGACCTACGAGCAGTACTTC. It translates to CASSLRTGQVGTYEQYF.

The V and J genes are TRBV5-1 and TRBJ2-5; TRBD2 agrees at 8 bases. The CDR3 runs to 16 residues. V was pared by 8 bases and J by 5 bases, with 17 bases of the junction left unmatched. The germline V gene has CDR1 SGHRS and CDR2 YFSETQ. CDR3 sequence reads: CASHPGASGLGETQYF. CDR3 DNA sequence: TGCGCCAGTCATCCCGGGGCTAGCGGGCTTGGGGAGACCCAGTACTTC.

V gene TRBV29-1 combines with J gene TRBJ2-3; D unresolved. This CDR3 region has 12 residues. V was pared by 8 bases and J by 0 bases, with 9 bases between. The germline gives CDR1 SQVTM, CDR2 ANQGSEA. CDR3 coding DNA: TGCAGCCTAGTTCTGAGCACAGATACGCAGTATTTT. Encoded protein: CSLVLSTDTQYF.

The genes are TRBV6-5 and TRBJ2-2; no clear D. This CDR3 contains 15 residues. Per the germline V gene, CDR1 is MNHEY and CDR2 is SVGAGI. V lost 8 bases, J lost 0 bases, and 13 bases lay in between. The CDR3: CASRLDGANTGELFF. CDR3 in DNA: TGTGCCAGCCGACTGGACGGAGCGAACACCGGGGAGCTGTTTTTT.

The chain couples TRBV21-1 to TRBJ2-3; the table names TRBD1, a call not compared with the DNA. TRBV21-1 is shown as a pseudogene. The CDR3 sequence is 17 residues long. CDR3 sequence (DNA): TGTGCCAGCAGCAAAGGGGCAGGGGGGATTCGCACAGATACGCAGTATTTT. Its translation is CASSKGAGGIRTDTQYF.